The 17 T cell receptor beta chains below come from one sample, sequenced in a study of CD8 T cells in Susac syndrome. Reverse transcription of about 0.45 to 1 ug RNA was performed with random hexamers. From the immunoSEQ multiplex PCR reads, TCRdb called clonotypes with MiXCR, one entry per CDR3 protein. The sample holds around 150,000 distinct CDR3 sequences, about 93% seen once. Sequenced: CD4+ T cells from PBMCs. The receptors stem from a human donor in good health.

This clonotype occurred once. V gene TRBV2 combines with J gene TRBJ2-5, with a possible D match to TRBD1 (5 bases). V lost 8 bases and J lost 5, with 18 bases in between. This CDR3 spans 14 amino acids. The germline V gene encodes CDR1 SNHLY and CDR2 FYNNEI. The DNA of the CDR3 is TGTGCCAGCTGTGTGGATGTGGGGCGGGAGACCCAGTACTTC. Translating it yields CASCVDVGRETQYF. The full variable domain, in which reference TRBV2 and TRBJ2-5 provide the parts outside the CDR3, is EPEVTQTPSHQVTQMGQEVILRCVPISNHLYFYWYRQILGQKVEFLVSFYNNEISEKSEIFDDQFSVERPDGSNFTLKIRSTKLEDSAMYFCASCVDVGRETQYFGPGTRLLVL.

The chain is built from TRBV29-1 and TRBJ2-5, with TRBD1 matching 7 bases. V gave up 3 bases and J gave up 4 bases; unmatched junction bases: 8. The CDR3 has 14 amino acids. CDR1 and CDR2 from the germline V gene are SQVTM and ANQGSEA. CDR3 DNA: TGCAGCGTTGACCCGACAGGGAACCCAGAGACCCAGTACTTC. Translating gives CSVDPTGNPETQYF.

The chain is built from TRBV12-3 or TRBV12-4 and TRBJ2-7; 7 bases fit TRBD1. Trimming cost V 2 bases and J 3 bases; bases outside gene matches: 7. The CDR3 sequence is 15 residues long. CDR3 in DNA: TGTGCCAGCAGTTTAACTCCGGGACAGAGCTACGAGCAGTACTTC. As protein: CASSLTPGQSYEQYF.

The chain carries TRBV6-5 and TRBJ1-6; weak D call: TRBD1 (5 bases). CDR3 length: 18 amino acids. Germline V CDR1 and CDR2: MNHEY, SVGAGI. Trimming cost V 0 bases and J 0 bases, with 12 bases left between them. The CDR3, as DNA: TGTGCCAGCAGTTACTCGAATGGGGCGAGCTCCTATAATTCACCCCTCCACTTT. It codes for CASSYSNGASSYNSPLHF.

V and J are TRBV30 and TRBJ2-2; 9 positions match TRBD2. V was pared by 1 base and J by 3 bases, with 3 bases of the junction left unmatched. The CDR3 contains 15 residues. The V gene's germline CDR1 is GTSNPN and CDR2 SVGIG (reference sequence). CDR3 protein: CAWSGSGGHTGELFF. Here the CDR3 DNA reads TGTGCCTGGAGTGGTAGCGGGGGACACACCGGGGAGCTGTTTTTT.

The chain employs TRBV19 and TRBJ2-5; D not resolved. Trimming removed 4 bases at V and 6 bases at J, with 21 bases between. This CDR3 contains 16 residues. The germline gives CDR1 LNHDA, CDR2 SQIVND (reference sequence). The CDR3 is CASSTRPGLTMKTQYF. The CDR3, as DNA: TGTGCCAGTAGTACACGACCCGGGTTGACGATGAAGACCCAGTACTTC.

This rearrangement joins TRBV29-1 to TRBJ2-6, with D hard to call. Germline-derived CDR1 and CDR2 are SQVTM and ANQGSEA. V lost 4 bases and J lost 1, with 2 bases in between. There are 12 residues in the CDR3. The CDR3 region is CSVASGANVLTF. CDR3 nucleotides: TGCAGCGTTGCTTCTGGGGCCAACGTCCTGACTTTC.

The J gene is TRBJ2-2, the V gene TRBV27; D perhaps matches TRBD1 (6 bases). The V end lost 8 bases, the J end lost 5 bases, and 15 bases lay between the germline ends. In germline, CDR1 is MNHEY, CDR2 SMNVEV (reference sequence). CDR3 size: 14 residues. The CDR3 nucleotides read TGTGCCAGCGCAGGGGCAGGGTGGACCGGGGAGCTGTTTTTT. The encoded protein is CASAGAGWTGELFF.

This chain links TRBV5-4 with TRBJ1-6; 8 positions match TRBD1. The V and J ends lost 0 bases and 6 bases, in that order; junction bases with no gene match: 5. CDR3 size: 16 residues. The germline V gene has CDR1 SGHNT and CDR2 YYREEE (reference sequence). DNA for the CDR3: TGTGCCAGCAGCTTGGGGCAGGGGGCCTTTAATTCACCCCTCCACTTT. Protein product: CASSLGQGAFNSPLHF.

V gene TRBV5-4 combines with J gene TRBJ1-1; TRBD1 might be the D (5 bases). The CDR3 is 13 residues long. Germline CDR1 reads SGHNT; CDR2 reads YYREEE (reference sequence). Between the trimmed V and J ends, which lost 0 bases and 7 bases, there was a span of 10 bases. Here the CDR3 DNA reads TGTGCCAGCAGCTTGGGCAGGCAGGGTGAAGCTTTCTTT. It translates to CASSLGRQGEAFF.

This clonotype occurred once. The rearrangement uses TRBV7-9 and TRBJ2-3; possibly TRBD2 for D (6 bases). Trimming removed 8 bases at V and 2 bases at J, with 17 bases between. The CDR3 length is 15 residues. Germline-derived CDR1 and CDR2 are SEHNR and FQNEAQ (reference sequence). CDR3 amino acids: CASVKVAGNTDTQYF. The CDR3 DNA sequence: TGTGCCAGCGTCAAAGTGGCGGGAAACACAGATACGCAGTATTTT.

CDR3 in amino acids: CATRAGTGDTGELFF. The DNA for the CDR3 is TGTGCCACCAGAGCCGGGACAGGGGACACCGGGGAGCTGTTTTTT. The chain employs TRBV24-1 and TRBJ2-2, with 10 bases identical to TRBD1. J was trimmed by 3 bases and V by 7 bases; bases with no gene match: 4. Germline-derived CDR1 and CDR2 are KGHDR and SFDVKD. The CDR3 is 15 residues long.

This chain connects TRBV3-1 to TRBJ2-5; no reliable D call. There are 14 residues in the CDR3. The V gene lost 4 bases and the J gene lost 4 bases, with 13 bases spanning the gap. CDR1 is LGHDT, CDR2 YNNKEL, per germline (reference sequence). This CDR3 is CASSRRRNGETQYF. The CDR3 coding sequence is TGTGCCAGCAGCCGGAGACGAAATGGAGAGACCCAGTACTTC.

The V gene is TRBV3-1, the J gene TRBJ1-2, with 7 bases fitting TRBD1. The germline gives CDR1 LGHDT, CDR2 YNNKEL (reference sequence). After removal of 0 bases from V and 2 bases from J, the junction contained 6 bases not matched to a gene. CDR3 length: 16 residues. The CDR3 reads CASSQDGSGGNYGYTF. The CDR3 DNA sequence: TGTGCCAGCAGCCAAGACGGCTCAGGGGGGAACTATGGCTACACCTTC.

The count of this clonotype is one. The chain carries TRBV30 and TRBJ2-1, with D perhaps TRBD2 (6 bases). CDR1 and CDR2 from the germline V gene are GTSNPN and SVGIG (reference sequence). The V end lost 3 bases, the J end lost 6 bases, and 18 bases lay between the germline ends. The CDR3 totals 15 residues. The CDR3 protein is CAWRARASASNEQFF. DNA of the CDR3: TGTGCCTGGAGGGCGCGGGCTAGCGCGTCCAATGAGCAGTTCTTC.

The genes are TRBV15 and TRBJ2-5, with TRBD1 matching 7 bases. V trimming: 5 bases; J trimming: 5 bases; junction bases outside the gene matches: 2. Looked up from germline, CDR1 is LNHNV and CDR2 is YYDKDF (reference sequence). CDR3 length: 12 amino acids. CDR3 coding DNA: TGTGCCACCAGCCCCAGGGGGGAGACCCAGTACTTC. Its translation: CATSPRGETQYF.

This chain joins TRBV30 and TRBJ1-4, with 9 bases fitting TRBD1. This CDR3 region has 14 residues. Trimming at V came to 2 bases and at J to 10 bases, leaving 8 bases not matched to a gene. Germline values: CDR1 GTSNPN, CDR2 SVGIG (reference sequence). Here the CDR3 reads CAWSSGTGLGKLFF. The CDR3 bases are TGTGCCTGGAGTAGTGGGACAGGGTTAGGAAAACTGTTTTTT.